The clone carrying this TCR beta chain came up once. This entry is derived from a study of technical replicates of blood from several donors. The data were produced by immunoSEQ multiplex PCR, yet TCRdb's version contains in-frame clones alone and is incomplete. The sample holds about 57,000 clones, approximately 86% seen once. The sequence came from a human donor in good health. Some clones in this sample may be carry-over from other donors' samples. Material for sequencing was PBMCs.

CDR3: CASSPPSVRGDYGYTF. Here the CDR3 DNA reads TGTGCCAGCTCACCACCGTCCGTCAGGGGAGACTATGGCTACACCTTC. The V gene is TRBV18, the J gene TRBJ1-2; perhaps TRBD1 as D (6 bases). This CDR3 has 16 amino acids. Germline V CDR1 and CDR2: KGHSH, LQKENI. Trimming removed 0 bases at V and 3 bases at J, with 14 bases between.